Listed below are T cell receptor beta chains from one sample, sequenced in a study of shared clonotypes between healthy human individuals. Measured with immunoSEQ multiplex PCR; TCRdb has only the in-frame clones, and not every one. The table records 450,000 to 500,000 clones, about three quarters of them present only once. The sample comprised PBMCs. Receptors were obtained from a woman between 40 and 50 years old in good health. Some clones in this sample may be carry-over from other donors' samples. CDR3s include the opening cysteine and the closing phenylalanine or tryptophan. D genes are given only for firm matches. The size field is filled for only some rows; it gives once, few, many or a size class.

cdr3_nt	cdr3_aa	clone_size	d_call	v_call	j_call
TGTGCCAGCAGTTTAGGGACAGGGGGGGGTCAGCCCCAGCATTTT	CASSLGTGGGQPQHF	-	TRBD1	TRBV27	TRBJ1-5
TGTGCCAGCAGCTTTACAGCGGGAGGGGGAGAGCAGTACTTC	CASSFTAGGGEQYF	few	TRBD2	TRBV11-1	TRBJ2-7
TGTGCCAGCAGTGGAGGGCAGCCCCAGCATTTT	CASSGGQPQHF	-	-	TRBV6-1	TRBJ1-5
TGTGCCACCAGCAGAGATACGGACGAGCAGTACTTC	CATSRDTDEQYF	-	-	TRBV15	TRBJ2-7
TGTGCCAGCAGCGTAGACCTACAGGGGGAAGCTTTCTTT	CASSVDLQGEAFF	few	TRBD1	TRBV9	TRBJ1-1
TGTGCCAGCAGCTCTCGGGGCGGAATAGCCAAAAACATTCAGTACTTC	CASSSRGGIAKNIQYF	-	-	TRBV5-4	TRBJ2-4
TGTGCCAGCAGCCCCCAGGGGGGTGGGGCCAACGTCCTGACTTTC	CASSPQGGGANVLTF	-	-	TRBV7-3	TRBJ2-6
TGTGCCAGCAGCCCCCTCAGCAGATCTTATGGCTACACCTTC	CASSPLSRSYGYTF	-	-	TRBV7-8	TRBJ1-2
TGTGCCTGGACCCCGGGAGGGCTGACAGATACGCAGTATTTT	CAWTPGGLTDTQYF	-	TRBD2	TRBV30	TRBJ2-3
TGTGCCATCAGTGTCCAGGGGATGTACGAGCAGTACTTC	CAISVQGMYEQYF	-	-	TRBV10-3	TRBJ2-7
TGTGCCAGCAGCTCGGCGGGGGGGCTGAACACTGAAGCTTTCTTT	CASSSAGGLNTEAFF	-	-	TRBV5-4	TRBJ1-1
TGCGCCAGCAGCTTGGCGGGACTAGCGGGAGCAGAGACCCAGTACTTC	CASSLAGLAGAETQYF	few	TRBD2	TRBV5-1	TRBJ2-5
TGCAGCGTTGGACAACTGAACACTGAAGCTTTCTTT	CSVGQLNTEAFF	-	-	TRBV29-1	TRBJ1-1
TGTGCCATCAGTGAGTCGATAGGACTAGCGGGAAACAATGAGCAGTTCTTC	CAISESIGLAGNNEQFF	-	TRBD2	TRBV10-3	TRBJ2-1
TGTGCCAGCTCTCAGTACCGGGCACGGGGGTATGAGGACACCGGGGAGCTGTTTTTT	CASSQYRARGYEDTGELFF	-	-	TRBV18	TRBJ2-2
TGTGCCAGCATGGGGACAGGAACCTACGAGCAGTACTTC	CASMGTGTYEQYF	few	TRBD1	TRBV6-1	TRBJ2-7
TGTGCCAGCCGGCGACTAGCGGGAGGGCAGGGCGAGCAGTACTTC	CASRRLAGGQGEQYF	-	TRBD2	TRBV2	TRBJ2-7
TGTGCCTCAGCCTTGTCGGACCTCTACGAGCAGTACTTC	CASALSDLYEQYF	few	-	TRBV6-1	TRBJ2-7
TGCAGCGTGGGACAGGGTGGAAACATTCAGTACTTC	CSVGQGGNIQYF	-	TRBD1	TRBV29-1	TRBJ2-4
TGCGCCAGCAGCTTGGCTTTGCCAGGGAACACTGAAGCTTTCTTT	CASSLALPGNTEAFF	few	-	TRBV5-1	TRBJ1-1
TGTGCCAGCAGCCGCCTAGCGAACACCGGGGAGCTGTTTTTT	CASSRLANTGELFF	-	-	TRBV11-3	TRBJ2-2
TGCAGCGTACCGGGCCCGGGGACGGATACGCAGTATTTT	CSVPGPGTDTQYF	-	-	TRBV29-1	TRBJ2-3